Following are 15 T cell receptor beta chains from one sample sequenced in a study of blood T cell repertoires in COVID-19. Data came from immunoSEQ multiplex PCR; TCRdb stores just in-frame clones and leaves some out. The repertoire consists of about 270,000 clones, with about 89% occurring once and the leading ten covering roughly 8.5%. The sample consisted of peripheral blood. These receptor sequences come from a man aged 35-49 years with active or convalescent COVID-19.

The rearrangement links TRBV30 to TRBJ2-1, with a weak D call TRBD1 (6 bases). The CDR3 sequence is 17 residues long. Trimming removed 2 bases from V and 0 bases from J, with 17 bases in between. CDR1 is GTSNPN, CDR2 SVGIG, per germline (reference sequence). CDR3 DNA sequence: TGTGCCTGGAGTTCCCCTACAGGGAAAAGCTCCTACAATGAGCAGTTCTTC. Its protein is CAWSSPTGKSSYNEQFF.

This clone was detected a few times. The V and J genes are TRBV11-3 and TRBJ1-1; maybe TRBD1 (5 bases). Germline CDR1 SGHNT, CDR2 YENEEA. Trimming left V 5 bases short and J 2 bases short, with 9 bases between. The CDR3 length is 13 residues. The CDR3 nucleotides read TGTGCCAGCAGCCCAGGGCACAACACTGAAGCTTTCTTT. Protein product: CASSPGHNTEAFF.

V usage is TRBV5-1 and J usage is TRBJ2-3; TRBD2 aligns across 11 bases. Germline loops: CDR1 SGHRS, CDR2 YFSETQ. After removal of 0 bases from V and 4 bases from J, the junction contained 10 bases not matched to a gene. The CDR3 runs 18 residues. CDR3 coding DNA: TGCGCCAGCAGCTTGGAAACTAGCGGGAGTTTAAGATCAGATACGCAGTATTTT. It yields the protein CASSLETSGSLRSDTQYF.

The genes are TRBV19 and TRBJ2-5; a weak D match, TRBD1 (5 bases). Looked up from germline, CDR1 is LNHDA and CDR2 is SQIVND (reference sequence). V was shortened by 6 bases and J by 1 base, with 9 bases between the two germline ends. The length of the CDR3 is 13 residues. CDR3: CASRRGLQETQYF. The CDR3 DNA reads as TGTGCCAGTAGAAGGGGCCTCCAAGAGACCCAGTACTTC.

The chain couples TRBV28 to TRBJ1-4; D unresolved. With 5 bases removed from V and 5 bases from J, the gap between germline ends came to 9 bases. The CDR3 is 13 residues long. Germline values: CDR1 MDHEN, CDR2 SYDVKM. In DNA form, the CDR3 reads TGTGCCAGCAGTCCCTCCCTGAATGAAAAACTGTTTTTT. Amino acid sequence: CASSPSLNEKLFF.

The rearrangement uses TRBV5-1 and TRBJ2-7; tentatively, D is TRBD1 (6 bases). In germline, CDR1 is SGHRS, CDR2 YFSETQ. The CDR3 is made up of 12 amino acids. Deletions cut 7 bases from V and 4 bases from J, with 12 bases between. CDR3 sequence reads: CASFDRTYEQYF. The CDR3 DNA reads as TGCGCCAGCTTCGACAGGACTTACGAGCAGTACTTC.

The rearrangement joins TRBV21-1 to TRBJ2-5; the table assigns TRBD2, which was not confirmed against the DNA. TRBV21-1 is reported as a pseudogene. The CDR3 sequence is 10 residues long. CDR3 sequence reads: CASGGETQYF. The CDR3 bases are TGTGCCAGCGGGGGGGAGACCCAGTACTTC.

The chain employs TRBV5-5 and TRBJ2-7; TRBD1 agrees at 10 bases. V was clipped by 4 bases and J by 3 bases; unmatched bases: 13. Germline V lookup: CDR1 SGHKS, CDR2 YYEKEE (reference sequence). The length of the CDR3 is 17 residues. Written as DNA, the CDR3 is TGTGCCAGCAGCGCCGAACCCCTTGGGACAGGGGACTACGAGCAGTACTTC. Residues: CASSAEPLGTGDYEQYF.

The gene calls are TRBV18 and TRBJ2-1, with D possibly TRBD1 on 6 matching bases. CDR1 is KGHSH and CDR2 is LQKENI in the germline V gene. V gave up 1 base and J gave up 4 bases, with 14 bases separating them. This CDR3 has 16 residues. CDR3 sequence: CASSPRVVGGYNEQFF. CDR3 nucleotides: TGTGCCAGCTCACCACGGGTAGTAGGGGGATACAATGAGCAGTTCTTC.

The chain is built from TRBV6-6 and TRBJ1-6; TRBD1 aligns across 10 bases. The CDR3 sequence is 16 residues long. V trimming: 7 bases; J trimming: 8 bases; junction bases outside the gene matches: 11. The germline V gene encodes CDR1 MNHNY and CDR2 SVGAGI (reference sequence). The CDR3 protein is CASTPGGGTGDSPLHF. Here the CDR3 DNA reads TGTGCCAGCACCCCAGGGGGGGGGACAGGGGATTCACCCCTCCACTTT.

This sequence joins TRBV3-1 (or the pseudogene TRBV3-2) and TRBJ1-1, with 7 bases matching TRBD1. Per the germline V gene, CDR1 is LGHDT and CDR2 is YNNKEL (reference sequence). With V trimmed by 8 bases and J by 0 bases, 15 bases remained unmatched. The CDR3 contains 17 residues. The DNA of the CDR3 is TGTGCCAGCTACCAGGTCGCTCAGGGGGTCGTGAACACTGAAGCTTTCTTT. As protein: CASYQVAQGVVNTEAFF.

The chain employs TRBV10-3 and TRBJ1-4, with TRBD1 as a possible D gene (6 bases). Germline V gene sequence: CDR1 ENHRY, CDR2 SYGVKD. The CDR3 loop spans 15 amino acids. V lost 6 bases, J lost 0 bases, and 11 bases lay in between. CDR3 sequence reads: CAIRGDKSTNEKLFF. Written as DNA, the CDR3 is TGTGCCATCAGGGGGGACAAATCAACTAATGAAAAACTGTTTTTT.

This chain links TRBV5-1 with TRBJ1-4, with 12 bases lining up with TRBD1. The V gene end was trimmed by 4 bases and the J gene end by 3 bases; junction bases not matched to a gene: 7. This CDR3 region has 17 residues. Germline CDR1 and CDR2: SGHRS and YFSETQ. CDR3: CASSLGQGARANEKLFF. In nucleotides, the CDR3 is TGCGCCAGCAGCCTGGGACAGGGGGCCAGGGCTAATGAAAAACTGTTTTTT.

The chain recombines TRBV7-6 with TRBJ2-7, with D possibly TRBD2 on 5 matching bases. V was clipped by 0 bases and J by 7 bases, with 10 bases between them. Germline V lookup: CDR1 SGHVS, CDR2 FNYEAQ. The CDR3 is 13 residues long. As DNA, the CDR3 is TGTGCCAGCAGCTTAGCCGTCCGGGATGAGCAGTACTTC. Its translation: CASSLAVRDEQYF.

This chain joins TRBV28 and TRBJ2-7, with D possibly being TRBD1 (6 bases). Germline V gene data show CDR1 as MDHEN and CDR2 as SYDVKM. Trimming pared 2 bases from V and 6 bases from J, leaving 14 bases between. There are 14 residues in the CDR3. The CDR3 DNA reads TGTGCCAGCAGTTTACAATCAACAGGGTTCGAGCAGTACTTC. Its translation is CASSLQSTGFEQYF.